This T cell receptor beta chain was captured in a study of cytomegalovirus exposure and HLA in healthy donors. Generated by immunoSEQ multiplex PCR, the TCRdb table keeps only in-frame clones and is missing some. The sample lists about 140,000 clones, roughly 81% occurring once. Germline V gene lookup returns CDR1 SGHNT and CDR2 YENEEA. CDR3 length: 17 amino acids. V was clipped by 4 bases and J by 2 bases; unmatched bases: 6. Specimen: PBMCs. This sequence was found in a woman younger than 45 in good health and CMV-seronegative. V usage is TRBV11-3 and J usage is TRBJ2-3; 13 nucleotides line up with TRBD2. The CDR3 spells CASSSGLAGDHTDTQYF. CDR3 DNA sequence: TGTGCCAGCAGCTCAGGACTAGCGGGGGACCACACAGATACGCAGTATTTT.